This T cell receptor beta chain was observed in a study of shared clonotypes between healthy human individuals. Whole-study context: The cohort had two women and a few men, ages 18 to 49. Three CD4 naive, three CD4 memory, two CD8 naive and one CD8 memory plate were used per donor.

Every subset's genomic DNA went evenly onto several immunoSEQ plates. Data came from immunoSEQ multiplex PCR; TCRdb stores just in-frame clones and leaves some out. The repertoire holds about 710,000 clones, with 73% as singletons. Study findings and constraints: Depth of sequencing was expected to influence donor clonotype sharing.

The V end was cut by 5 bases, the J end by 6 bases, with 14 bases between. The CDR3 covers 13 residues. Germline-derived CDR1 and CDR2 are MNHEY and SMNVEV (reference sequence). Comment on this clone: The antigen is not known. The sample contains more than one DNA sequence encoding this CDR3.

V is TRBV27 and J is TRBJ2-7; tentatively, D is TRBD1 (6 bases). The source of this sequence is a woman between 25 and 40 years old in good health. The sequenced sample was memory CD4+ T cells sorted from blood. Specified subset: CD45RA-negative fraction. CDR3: CASSLRGTREQYF. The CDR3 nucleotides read TGTGCCAGCAGTCTCAGGGGTACTCGCGAGCAGTACTTC.